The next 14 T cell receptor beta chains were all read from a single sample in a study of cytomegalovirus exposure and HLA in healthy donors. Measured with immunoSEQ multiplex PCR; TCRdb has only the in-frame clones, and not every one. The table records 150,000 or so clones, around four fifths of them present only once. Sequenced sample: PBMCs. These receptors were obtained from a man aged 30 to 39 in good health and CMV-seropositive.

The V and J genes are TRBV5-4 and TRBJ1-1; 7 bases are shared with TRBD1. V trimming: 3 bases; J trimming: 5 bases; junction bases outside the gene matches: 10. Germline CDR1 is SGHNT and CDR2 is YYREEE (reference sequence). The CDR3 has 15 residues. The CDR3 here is CASSSVTGLGTEAFF. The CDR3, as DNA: TGTGCCAGCAGCTCGGTGACAGGGCTGGGGACTGAAGCTTTCTTT.

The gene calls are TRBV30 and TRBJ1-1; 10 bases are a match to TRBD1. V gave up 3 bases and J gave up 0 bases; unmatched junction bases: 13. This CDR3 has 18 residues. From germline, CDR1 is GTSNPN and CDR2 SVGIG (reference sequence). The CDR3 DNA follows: TGTGCCTGGAGGGGGACAGGGGCCGGAGCAAGCATGAACACTGAAGCTTTCTTT. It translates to CAWRGTGAGASMNTEAFF.

CDR3 bases: TGTGCCAGCAGCTTGGGCACGGGAGGCGATAATTCACCCCTCCACTTT. As protein: CASSLGTGGDNSPLHF. The J gene is TRBJ1-6, the V gene TRBV7-3; D call uncertain. This CDR3 has 16 amino acids. Germline values: CDR1 SGHTA, CDR2 FQGTGA. V lost 3 bases and J 5 bases, leaving 14 bases between the germline ends.

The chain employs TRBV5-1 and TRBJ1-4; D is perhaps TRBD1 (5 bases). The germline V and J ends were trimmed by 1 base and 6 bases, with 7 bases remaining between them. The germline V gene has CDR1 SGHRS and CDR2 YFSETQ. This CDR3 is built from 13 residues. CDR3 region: CASSLTGDEKLFF. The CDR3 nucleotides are TGCGCCAGCAGCTTGACAGGAGATGAAAAACTGTTTTTT.

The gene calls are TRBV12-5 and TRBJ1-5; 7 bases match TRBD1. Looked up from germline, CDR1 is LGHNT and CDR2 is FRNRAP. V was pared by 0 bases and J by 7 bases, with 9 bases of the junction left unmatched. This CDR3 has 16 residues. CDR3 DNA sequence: TGTGCTAGTGGTTTGGTACCCAACAGGGGTACCCAGCCCCAGCATTTT. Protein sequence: CASGLVPNRGTQPQHF.

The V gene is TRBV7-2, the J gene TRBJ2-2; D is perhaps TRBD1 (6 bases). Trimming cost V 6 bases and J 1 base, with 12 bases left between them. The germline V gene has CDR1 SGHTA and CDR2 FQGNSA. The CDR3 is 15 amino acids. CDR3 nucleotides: TGTGCCAGCAGTCGCCCACAGGGGAACACCGGGGAGCTGTTTTTT. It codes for CASSRPQGNTGELFF.

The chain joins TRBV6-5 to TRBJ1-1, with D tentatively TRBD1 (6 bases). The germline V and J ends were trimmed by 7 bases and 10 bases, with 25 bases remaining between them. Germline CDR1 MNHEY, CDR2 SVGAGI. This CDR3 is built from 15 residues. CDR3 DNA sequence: TGTGCCAGCACCTACTCCGGACAGTCGGCCTTTTCAGCTTTCTTT. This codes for CASTYSGQSAFSAFF.

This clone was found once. The CDR3 nucleotides are TGTGCCAGCAGCTCCCATAGCGGGGGGGCCGGGGAGCTGTTTTTT. Translating it yields CASSSHSGGAGELFF. The rearrangement uses TRBV9 and TRBJ2-2; 11 nucleotides agree with TRBD2. CDR1 is SGDLS, CDR2 YYNGEE, per germline. CDR3 length: 15 amino acids. V lost 4 bases, J lost 6 bases, and 5 bases stayed unmatched.

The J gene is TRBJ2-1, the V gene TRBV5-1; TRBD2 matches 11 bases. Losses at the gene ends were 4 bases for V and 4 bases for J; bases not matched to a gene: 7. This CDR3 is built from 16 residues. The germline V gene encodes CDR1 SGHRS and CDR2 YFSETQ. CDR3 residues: CASSPATSGEYNEQFF. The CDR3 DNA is TGCGCCAGCAGCCCGGCGACTAGCGGGGAATACAATGAGCAGTTCTTC.

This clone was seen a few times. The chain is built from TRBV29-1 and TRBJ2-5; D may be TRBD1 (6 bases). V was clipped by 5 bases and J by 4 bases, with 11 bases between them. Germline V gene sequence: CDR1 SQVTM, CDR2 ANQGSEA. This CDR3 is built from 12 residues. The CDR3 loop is CSVWTDGETQYF. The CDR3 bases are TGCAGCGTTTGGACAGACGGAGAGACCCAGTACTTC.

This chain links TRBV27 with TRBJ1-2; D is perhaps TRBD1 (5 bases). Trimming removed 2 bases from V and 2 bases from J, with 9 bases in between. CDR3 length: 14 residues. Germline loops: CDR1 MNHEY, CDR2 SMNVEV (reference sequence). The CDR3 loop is CASSLKGSNYGYTF. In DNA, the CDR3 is TGTGCCAGCAGTTTAAAGGGGTCGAACTATGGCTACACCTTC.

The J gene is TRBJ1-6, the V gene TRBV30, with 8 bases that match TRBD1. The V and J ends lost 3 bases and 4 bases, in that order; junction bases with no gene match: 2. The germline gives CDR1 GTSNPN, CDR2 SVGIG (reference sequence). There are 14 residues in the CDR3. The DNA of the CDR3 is TGTGCCTGGAGCCGGGACAGGTATAATTCACCCCTCCACTTT. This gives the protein CAWSRDRYNSPLHF.

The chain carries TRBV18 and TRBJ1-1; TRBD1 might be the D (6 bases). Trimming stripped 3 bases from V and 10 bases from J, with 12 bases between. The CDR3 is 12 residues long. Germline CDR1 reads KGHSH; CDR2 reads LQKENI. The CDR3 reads CASSPSTGLAFF. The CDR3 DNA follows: TGTGCCAGCTCACCGTCAACAGGGTTAGCTTTCTTT.

This CDR3 is CASSIPTGGNEQFF. As DNA, the CDR3 is TGTGCCAGCAGCATACCGACAGGCGGCAATGAGCAGTTCTTC. This chain uses TRBV27 with TRBJ2-1; TRBD1 might be the D (6 bases). This CDR3 has 14 amino acids. Per the germline V gene, CDR1 is MNHEY and CDR2 is SMNVEV (reference sequence). Trimming took 6 bases from V and 6 from J, leaving 15 bases between them.